The clone carrying this T cell receptor (beta chain) was observed many times. Among the hyperthyroidism patients, all were newly diagnosed, aged 18 to 65, with under 2 months' duration. The PBMCs originated from roughly 10 ml of fresh peripheral blood. RNA transcripts provided the template for amplifying TCR beta CDR3 regions. HTBI primers were employed in first-round RT-PCR, then a second-round multiplex PCR followed. TCRdb passed the multiplex PCR reads through MiXCR, listing each CDR3 protein once. The sample includes roughly 400,000 distinct CDR3 sequences, about 18% of them seen just once. The data stem from a study of Graves' ophthalmopathy and Graves' hyperthyroidism. This CDR3 is built from 14 residues. The germline V gene encodes CDR1 MGHRA and CDR2 YSYEKL. The V gene lost 6 bases and the J gene lost 0 bases, with 11 bases spanning the gap.

This TCR was recovered from an adult woman with stable Graves' hyperthyroidism. The material sequenced was peripheral blood. V and J are TRBV4-1 and TRBJ1-2, with D perhaps TRBD1 (6 bases). The CDR3 DNA reads TGCGCCAGCAGTCGGACAGTAGCTAACTATGGCTACACCTTC. Translating gives CASSRTVANYGYTF.